This T cell receptor beta chain came from a study of blood T cell repertoires in COVID-19. Study-wide context: COVID-19 samples, acute and convalescent, were from the United States, Italy and Spain.

This clone appeared once. The CDR3 spans 15 residues. V shed 0 bases, J shed 5 bases, and the junction held 5 bases outside the gene matches. From germline, CDR1 is KGHSH and CDR2 LQKENI. Original methodology: Amplification with reference gene primers provided the estimates of nucleated cell counts. Generated by immunoSEQ multiplex PCR, the TCRdb table keeps only in-frame clones and is missing some. V and J calls plus clone size are reproduced from that table; the DNA served to infer D and trimming. The sample has more than 300,000 clones, roughly 90% seen once; the top ten hold around 6.6%. The sequence was obtained from a woman in her 70s with COVID-19, enrolled during active disease. The sample comprised peripheral blood. The chain carries TRBV18 and TRBJ2-7; 9 bases are a match to TRBD1. The CDR3 reads CASSPPSGQGHEQYF. The CDR3 DNA reads TGTGCCAGCTCACCACCGTCGGGACAGGGCCACGAGCAGTACTTC.